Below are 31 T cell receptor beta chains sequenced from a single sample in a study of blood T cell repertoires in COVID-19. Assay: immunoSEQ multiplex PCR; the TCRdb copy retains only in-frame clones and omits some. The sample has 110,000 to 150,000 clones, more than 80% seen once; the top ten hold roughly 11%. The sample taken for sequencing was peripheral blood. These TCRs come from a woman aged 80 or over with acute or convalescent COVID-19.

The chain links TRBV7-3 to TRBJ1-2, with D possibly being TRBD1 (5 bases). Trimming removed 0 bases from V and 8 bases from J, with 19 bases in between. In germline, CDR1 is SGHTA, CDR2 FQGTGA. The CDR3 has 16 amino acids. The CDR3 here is CASSLTGVDVRAGYTF. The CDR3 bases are TGTGCCAGCAGCTTAACAGGGGTGGATGTCAGGGCCGGCTACACCTTC.

The CDR3 DNA sequence: TGTGCCAGTAGACGGGACAGATATCAGCCCCAGCATTTT. It translates to CASRRDRYQPQHF. The rearrangement joins TRBV19 to TRBJ1-5; 7 nucleotides line up with TRBD1. In germline, CDR1 is LNHDA, CDR2 SQIVND (reference sequence). Trimming removed 6 bases from V and 5 bases from J; junction bases left unmatched: 4. The CDR3 length is 13 residues.

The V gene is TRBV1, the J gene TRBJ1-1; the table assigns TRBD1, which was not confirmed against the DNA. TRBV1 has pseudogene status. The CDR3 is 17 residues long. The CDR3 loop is CTSSQGHTQGRDTEAFF. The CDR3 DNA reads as TGCACCAGCAGCCAAGGACACACACAGGGCCGGGACACTGAAGCTTTCTTT.

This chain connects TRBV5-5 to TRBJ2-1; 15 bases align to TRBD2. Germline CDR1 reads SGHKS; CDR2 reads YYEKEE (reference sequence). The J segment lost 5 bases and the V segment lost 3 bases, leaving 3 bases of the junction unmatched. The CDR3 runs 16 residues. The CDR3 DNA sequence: TGTGCCAGCAGCTGGGGACTAGCGGGGGGCGACAATGAGCAGTTCTTC. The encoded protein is CASSWGLAGGDNEQFF.

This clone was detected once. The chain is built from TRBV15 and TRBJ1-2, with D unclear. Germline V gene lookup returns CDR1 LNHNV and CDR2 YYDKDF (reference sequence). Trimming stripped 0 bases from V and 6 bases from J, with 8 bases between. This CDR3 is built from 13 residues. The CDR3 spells CATSRDRVDGYTF. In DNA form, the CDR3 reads TGTGCCACCAGCAGAGATCGGGTGGATGGCTACACCTTC.

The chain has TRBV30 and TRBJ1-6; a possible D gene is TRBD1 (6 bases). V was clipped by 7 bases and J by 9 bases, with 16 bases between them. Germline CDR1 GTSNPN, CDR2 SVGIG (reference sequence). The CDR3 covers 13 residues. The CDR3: CASRAGGGSPLHF. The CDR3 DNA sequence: TGTGCCTCTAGGGCGGGGGGCGGTTCACCCCTCCACTTT.

Here the CDR3 reads CASSPGTGSSYEQYF. DNA of the CDR3: TGTGCCAGCAGCCCCGGGACAGGGAGCTCCTACGAGCAGTACTTC. The chain is built from TRBV4-2 and TRBJ2-7; TRBD1 aligns across 9 bases. The CDR3 length is 15 residues. CDR1 is LGHNA, CDR2 YNFKEQ, per germline. J gave up 0 bases and V 4 bases, and 4 bases lay outside the gene matches.

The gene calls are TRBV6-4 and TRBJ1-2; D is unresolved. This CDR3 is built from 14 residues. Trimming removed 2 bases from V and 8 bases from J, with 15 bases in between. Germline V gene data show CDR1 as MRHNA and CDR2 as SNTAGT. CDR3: CASSDPALGQGYTF. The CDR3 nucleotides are TGTGCCAGCAGTGACCCGGCGCTTGGGCAGGGCTACACCTTC.

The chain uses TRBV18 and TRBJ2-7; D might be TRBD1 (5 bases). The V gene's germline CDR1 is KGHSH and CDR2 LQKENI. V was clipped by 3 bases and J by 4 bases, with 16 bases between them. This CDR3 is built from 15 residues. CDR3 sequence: CASSPSLGAAYEQYF. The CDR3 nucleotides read TGTGCCAGCTCACCGTCTCTAGGGGCTGCTTACGAGCAGTACTTC.

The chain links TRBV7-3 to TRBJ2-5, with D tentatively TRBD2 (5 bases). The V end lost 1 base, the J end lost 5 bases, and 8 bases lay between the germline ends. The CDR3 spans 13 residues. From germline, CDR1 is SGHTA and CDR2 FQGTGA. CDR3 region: CASSLRPGETQYF. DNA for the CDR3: TGTGCCAGCAGCTTAAGACCGGGGGAGACCCAGTACTTC.

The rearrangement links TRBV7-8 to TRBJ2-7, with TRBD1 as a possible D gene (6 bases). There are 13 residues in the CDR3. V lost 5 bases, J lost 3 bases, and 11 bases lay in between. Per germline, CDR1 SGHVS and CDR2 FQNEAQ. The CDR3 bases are TGTGCCAGCAGCATCGACAGGTTCTACGAGCAGTACTTC. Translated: CASSIDRFYEQYF.

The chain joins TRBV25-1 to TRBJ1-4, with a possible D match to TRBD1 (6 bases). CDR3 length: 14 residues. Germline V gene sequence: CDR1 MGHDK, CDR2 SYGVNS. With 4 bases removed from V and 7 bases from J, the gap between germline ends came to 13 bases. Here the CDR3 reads CASSATGKAEKLFF. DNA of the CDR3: TGTGCCAGCAGTGCCACAGGGAAGGCTGAAAAACTGTTTTTT.

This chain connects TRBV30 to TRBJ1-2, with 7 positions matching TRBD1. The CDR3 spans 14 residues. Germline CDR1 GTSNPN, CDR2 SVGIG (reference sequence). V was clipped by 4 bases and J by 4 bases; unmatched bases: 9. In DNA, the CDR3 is TGTGCCTGGAACTGGATTGGGACAGCCTATGGCTACACCTTC. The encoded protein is CAWNWIGTAYGYTF.

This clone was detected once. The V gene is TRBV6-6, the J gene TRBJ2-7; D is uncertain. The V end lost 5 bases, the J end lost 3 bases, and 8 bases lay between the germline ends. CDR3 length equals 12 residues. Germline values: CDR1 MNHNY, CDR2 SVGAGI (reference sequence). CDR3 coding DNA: TGTGCCAGCAGTCCCCCAAACTACGAGCAGTACTTC. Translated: CASSPPNYEQYF.

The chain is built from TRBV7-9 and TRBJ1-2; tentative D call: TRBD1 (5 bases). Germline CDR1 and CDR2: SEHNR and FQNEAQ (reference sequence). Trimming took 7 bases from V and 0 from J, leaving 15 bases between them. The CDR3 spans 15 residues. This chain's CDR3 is CASIETDATNYGYTF. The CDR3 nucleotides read TGTGCCAGCATCGAGACAGACGCGACTAACTATGGCTACACCTTC.

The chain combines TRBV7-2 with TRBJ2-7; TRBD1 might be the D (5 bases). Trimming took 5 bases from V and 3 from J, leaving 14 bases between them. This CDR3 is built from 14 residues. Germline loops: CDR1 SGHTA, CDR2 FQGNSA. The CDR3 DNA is TGTGCCAGCAGCCTGGGGCCAGGGAACTACGAGCAGTACTTC. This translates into CASSLGPGNYEQYF. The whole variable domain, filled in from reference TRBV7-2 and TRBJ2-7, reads GAGVSQSPSNKVTEKGKDVELRCDPISGHTALYWYRQSLGQGLEFLIYFQGNSAPDKSGLPSDRFSAERTGGSVSTLTIQRTQQEDSAVYLCASSLGPGNYEQYFGPGTRLTVT.

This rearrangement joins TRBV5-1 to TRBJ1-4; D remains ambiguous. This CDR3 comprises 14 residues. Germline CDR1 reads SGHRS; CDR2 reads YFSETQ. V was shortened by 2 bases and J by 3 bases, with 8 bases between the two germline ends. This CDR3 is CASSLEPSNEKLFF. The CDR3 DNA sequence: TGCGCCAGCAGCTTAGAGCCTTCTAATGAAAAACTGTTTTTT. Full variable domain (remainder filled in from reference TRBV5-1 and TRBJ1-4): KAGVTQTPRYLIKTRGQQVTLSCSPISGHRSVSWYQQTPGQGLQFLFEYFSETQRNKGNFPGRFSGRQFSNSRSEMNVSTLELGDSALYLCASSLEPSNEKLFFGSGTQLSVL.

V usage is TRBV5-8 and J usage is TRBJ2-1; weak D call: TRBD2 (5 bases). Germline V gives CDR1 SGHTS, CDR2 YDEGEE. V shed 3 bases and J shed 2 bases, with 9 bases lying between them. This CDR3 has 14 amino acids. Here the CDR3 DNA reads TGTGCCAGCAGCTGGGAACTAGCCTACAATGAGCAGTTCTTC. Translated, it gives CASSWELAYNEQFF.

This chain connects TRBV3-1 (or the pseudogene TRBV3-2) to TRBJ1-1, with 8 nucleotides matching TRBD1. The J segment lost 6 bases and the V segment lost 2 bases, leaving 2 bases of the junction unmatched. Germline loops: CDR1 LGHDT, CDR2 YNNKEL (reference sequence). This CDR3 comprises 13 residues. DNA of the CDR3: TGTGCCAGCAGCCAAACAGGGGGGGCTGAAGCTTTCTTT. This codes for CASSQTGGAEAFF.

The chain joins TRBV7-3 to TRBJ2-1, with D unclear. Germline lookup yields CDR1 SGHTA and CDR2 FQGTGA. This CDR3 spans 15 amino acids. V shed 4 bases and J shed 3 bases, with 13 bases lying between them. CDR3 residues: CASSSEASFYNEQFF. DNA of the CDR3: TGTGCCAGCAGCTCAGAGGCCAGCTTCTACAATGAGCAGTTCTTC.

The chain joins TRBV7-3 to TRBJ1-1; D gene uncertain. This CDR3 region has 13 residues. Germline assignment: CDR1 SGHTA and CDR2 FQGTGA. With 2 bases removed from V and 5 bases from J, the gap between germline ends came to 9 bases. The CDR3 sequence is CASSLLSQTEAFF. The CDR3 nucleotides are TGTGCCAGCAGCTTACTGTCCCAGACTGAAGCTTTCTTT. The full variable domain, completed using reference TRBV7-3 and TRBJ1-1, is GAGVSQTPSNKVTEKGKYVELRCDPISGHTALYWYRQSLGQGPEFLIYFQGTGAADDSGLPNDRFFAVRPEGSVSTLKIQRTERGDSAVYLCASSLLSQTEAFFGQGTRLTVV.

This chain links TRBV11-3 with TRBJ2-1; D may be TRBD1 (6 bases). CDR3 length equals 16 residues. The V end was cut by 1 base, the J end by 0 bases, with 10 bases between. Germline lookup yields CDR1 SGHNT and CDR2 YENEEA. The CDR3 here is CASSLGPGDSYNEQFF. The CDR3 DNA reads TGTGCCAGCAGCTTAGGTCCAGGGGACTCCTACAATGAGCAGTTCTTC.

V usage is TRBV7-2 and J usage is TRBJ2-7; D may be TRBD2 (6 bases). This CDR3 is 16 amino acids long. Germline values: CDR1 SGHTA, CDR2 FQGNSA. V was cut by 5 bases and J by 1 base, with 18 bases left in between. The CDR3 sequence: CASSPRVGRISYEQYF. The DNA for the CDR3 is TGTGCCAGCAGCCCTAGGGTGGGGAGGATTTCCTACGAGCAGTACTTC.

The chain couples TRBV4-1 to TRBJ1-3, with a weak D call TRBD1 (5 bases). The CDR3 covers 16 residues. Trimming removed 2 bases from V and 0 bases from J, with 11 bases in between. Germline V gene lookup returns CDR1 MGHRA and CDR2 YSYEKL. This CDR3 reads CASSQPTGSSGNTIYF. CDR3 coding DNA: TGCGCCAGCAGCCAACCCACAGGTAGCTCTGGAAACACCATATATTTT.

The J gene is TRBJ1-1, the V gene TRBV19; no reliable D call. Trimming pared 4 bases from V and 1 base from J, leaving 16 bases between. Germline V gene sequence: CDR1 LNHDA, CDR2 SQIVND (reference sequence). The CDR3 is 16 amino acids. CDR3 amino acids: CASSKTTGSTNTEAFF. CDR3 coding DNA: TGTGCCAGTAGTAAGACGACCGGGTCGACGAACACTGAAGCTTTCTTT.

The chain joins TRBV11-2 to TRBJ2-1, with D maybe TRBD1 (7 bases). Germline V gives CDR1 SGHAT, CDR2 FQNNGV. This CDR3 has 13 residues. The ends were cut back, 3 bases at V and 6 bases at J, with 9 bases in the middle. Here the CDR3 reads CASSFQGGNEQFF. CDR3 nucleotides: TGTGCCAGCAGCTTCCAGGGGGGCAATGAGCAGTTCTTC. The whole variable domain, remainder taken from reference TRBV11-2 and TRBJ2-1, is EAGVAQSPRYKIIEKRQSVAFWCNPISGHATLYWYQQILGQGPKLLIQFQNNGVVDDSQLPKDRFSAERLKGVDSTLKIQPAKLEDSAVYLCASSFQGGNEQFFGPGTRLTVL.

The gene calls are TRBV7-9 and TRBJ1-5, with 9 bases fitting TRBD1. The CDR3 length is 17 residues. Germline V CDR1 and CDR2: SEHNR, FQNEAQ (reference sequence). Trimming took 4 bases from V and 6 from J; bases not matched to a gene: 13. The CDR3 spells CASSSTGGSDVGQPQHF. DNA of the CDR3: TGTGCCAGCAGCTCGACAGGGGGGTCTGACGTGGGTCAGCCCCAGCATTTT.

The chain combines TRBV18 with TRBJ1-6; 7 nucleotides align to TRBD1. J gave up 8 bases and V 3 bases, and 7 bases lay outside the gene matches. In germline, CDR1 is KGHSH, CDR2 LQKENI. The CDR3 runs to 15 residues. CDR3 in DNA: TGTGCCAGCTCACCGGCGACAGGGACAGATTCACCCCTCCACTTT. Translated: CASSPATGTDSPLHF.

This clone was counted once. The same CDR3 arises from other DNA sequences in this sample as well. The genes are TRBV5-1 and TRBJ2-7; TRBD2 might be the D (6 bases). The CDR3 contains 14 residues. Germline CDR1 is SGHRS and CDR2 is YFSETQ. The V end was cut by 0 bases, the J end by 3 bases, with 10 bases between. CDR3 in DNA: TGCGCCAGCAGCTTGGTTGCGGGGAGCTACGAGCAGTACTTC. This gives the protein CASSLVAGSYEQYF.

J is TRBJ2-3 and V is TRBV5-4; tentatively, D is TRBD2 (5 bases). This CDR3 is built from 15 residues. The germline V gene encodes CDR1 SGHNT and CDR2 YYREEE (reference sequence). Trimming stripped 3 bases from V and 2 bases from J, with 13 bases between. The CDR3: CASSSPGLYTDTQYF. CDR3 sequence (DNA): TGTGCCAGCAGCTCCCCCGGACTTTACACAGATACGCAGTATTTT.

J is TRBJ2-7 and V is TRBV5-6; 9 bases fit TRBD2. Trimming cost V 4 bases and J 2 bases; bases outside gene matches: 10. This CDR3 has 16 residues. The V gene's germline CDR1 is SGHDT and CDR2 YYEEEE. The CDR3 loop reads CASSPVRSSGTYEQYF. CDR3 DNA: TGTGCCAGCAGCCCCGTTAGGTCTAGCGGGACCTACGAGCAGTACTTC.